The sample holds a few counts of the clone carrying this TCR beta chain. Its antigen is still unknown. The data belong to a study of post-analysis software for immune sequencing data. On the study more broadly: Relapsing-remitting, secondary progressive and progressive-relapsing multiple sclerosis courses were included. Study-wide findings and caveats: Normalized Chao1 diversity in multiple sclerosis patients fell significantly below that of controls. Five or six TRBV segments appeared more often in patients than in controls, and TRBV5-6, TRBV5-1 and TRBV20-1 were among these.

The length of the CDR3 is 13 residues. V lost 3 bases and J 4 bases, leaving 8 bases between the germline ends. Carried by the TCR beta cDNA libraries were unique molecular identifiers. TCRdb redid the calling of the PCR reads with MiXCR, one entry per CDR3 protein. The data contain roughly 650,000 distinct CDR3 sequences, about 60% of them singletons. The sequenced material came from blood. The genes are TRBV12-3 or TRBV12-4 and TRBJ2-3, with TRBD2 as a possible D gene (5 bases). The sequence was obtained from a girl aged 2-15 years with multiple sclerosis. CDR3 residues: CASSFRGADTQYF. The CDR3 nucleotides are TGTGCCAGCAGTTTTCGGGGTGCAGATACGCAGTATTTT.